The source of this TCR beta chain is a study of OX40 agonist ivuxolimab in advanced cancers. In the study overall: Ivuxolimab, which targeted the costimulatory receptor OX40 (CD134), was an agonistic, fully human IgG2 monoclonal antibody. Intravenous ivuxolimab was administered to patients every 2 weeks at six dose levels: 0.01, 0.1, 0.3, 1.5, 3 and 10 mg/kg. Of the roughly 52 patients in dose escalation, about 20 had hepatocellular carcinoma, some 15 had melanoma, 9 had renal cell carcinoma and 9 had head and neck cancer. In the dose-escalation cohort, roughly four fifths of patients were male, and the mean age was approximately 55 years, with a range of roughly 23 to 85. Prior anti-PD-1, anti-PD-L1 or anti-CTLA-4 therapy was permitted, and about 40% of dose-escalation patients had received checkpoint inhibitors. Partial responses occurred in three dose-escalation patients: two with cutaneous melanoma and one with hepatocellular carcinoma. Peripheral TCRbeta sequencing was intended to test whether TCR sequence diversity was altered and clonal T-cell expansion was caused by ivuxolimab. The paper describes the monotherapy dose-escalation part (N of about 54 patients) of the phase I trial of ivuxolimab. Study-level results and caveats: At doses of 0.1 to 3.0 mg/kg, clonal expansion of both CD4+ and CD8+ T cells in blood was seen between baseline and week 6. After ivuxolimab, expanded clones were on average more numerous among CD8+ T cells than among CD4+ T cells. In partial responders in the 0.1-3.0 mg/kg groups, normalized peripheral clonal expansion was found to be among the lowest, especially among CD8+ T cells. Low levels of normalized T-cell clonal expansion were also seen in some patients who did not respond. Antigen specificity was not determined for the clonally expanded peripheral T cells.

For sequencing of the TCRbeta CDR3 region, genomic DNA was extracted from the sorted cells. The immunoSEQ Assay was used for sequencing of TCRbeta CDR3 regions. The immuneACCESS repertoire file appears here via TCRdb, limited to in-frame rearrangements. These files lack a portion of the clones; in checked studies, under half of the deficit traces to unresolved V genes, and the cause of the others is not known. The sample table lists 40,000 to 45,000 clones, about 90% of them with a count of one. The ten largest clones represent around 28% of the sample. To note about this clone: The antigen it recognizes is unknown. Base qualities are missing; no much larger clone stands one base away.

CDR1 SGDLS and CDR2 YYNGEE were looked up in the germline V gene. The cysteine opens and the phenylalanine closes a CDR3 of 14 amino acids. This entry keeps only the CDR3 DNA: 42 bases, framed from base 1. V loses 0 bases, J loses 4 bases, and the germline ends lie 11 bases apart. The trial excluded patients who had a history of autoimmune disease or who were on systemic immunosuppression. Peripheral blood for TCR sequencing was collected from all dose cohorts at baseline, on cycle 4 day 1, and on cycle 7 day 1. Samples were obtained from an open-label, multicenter, first-in-human phase I dose-escalation trial of ivuxolimab. The trial enrolled adults with locally advanced or metastatic head and neck squamous cell, hepatocellular, melanoma or renal cell carcinoma. Before TCR sequencing, CD4+ T cells and CD8+ T cells were sorted from peripheral blood as separate populations.

The source was CD4+ or CD8+ T cells sorted from blood, collected in a trial of the OX40 agonist ivuxolimab. This TCR derives from an adult with an advanced solid tumor such as melanoma, head and neck, liver or kidney cancer. The chain was built from TRBV9 and TRBJ2-7; perhaps TRBD2 is the D gene, with 6 bases matching. The CDR3 has the sequence CASSVEGTDYEQYF. DNA sequence: TGTGCCAGCAGCGTAGAAGGGACTGATTACGAGCAGTACTTC.